A selection of T cell receptor beta chains follows, all from one sample in a study of regulatory T cells in long-lasting Graves disease. TCRdb fed the multiplex PCR reads into MiXCR, producing one record per CDR3 protein. The table lists a few hundred thousand distinct CDR3 sequences, 20% to 25% of them singletons. The starting material was peripheral blood mononuclear cells (PBMCs), obtained when the disease was refractory, from a patient treated with antithyroid drugs. Every receptor here comes from a female donor with Graves disease. The CDR3 runs from the conserved cysteine through the conserved F or W. A D gene is named only where the DNA matches it firmly. Not all rows give a size; the values are once, few, many and, for expanded clones, a class.

D gene: -; J gene: TRBJ2-7; clone size: few; V gene: TRBV5-1; CDR3 protein: CASSPQRGAVVEQYF; CDR3 DNA: TGCGCCAGCAGTCCTCAGAGGGGAGCGGTGGTCGAGCAGTACTTC
D gene: -; J gene: TRBJ2-7; clone size: -; V gene: TRBV18; CDR3 protein: CASSPGGSYYEQYF; CDR3 DNA: TGTGCCAGCTCACCGGGCGGCTCCTATTACGAGCAGTACTTC
D gene: -; J gene: TRBJ2-4; clone size: -; V gene: TRBV5-1; CDR3 protein: CASRPGTSVGIQYF; CDR3 DNA: TGCGCCAGCAGGCCGGGGACCAGCGTGGGCATTCAGTACTTC
D gene: -; J gene: TRBJ2-1; clone size: -; V gene: TRBV3-1; CDR3 protein: CASSKNPLSYNEQFF; CDR3 DNA: TGTGCCAGTTCAAAAAATCCCCTCTCCTACAATGAGCAGTTCTTC
D gene: TRBD1; J gene: TRBJ2-7; clone size: many; V gene: TRBV11-2; CDR3 protein: CASSLQGQGSYEQYF; CDR3 DNA: TGTGCCAGCAGCTTACAGGGACAGGGATCCTACGAGCAGTACTTC
D gene: -; J gene: TRBJ2-5; clone size: -; V gene: TRBV19; CDR3 protein: CASSIERGFETQYF; CDR3 DNA: TGTGCCAGTAGTATCGAACGGGGGTTCGAGACCCAGTACTTC
D gene: TRBD1; J gene: TRBJ2-7; clone size: many; V gene: TRBV20-1; CDR3 protein: CSGETGGDKQYF; CDR3 DNA: TGCAGTGGCGAGACAGGGGGTGATAAGCAGTACTTC
D gene: -; J gene: TRBJ2-2; clone size: few; V gene: TRBV4-3; CDR3 protein: CASSQDAGPGELFF; CDR3 DNA: TGCGCCAGCAGCCAAGATGCGGGACCCGGGGAGCTGTTTTTT
D gene: TRBD1; J gene: TRBJ1-2; clone size: -; V gene: TRBV20-1; CDR3 protein: CSATGTGYGYTF; CDR3 DNA: TGCAGTGCTACCGGGACAGGGTATGGCTACACCTTC
D gene: -; J gene: TRBJ2-7; clone size: many; V gene: TRBV6-1; CDR3 protein: CASTQRTGYEQYF; CDR3 DNA: TGTGCCAGCACCCAACGGACTGGCTACGAGCAGTACTTC
D gene: -; J gene: TRBJ2-2; clone size: -; V gene: TRBV5-5; CDR3 protein: CASNIGRLSNTGELFF; CDR3 DNA: TGTGCCAGCAATATCGGGAGACTTTCGAACACCGGGGAGCTGTTTTTT
D gene: -; J gene: TRBJ2-7; clone size: -; V gene: TRBV4-1; CDR3 protein: CASSQELASSYEQYF; CDR3 DNA: TGCGCCAGCAGCCAAGAACTAGCTTCCTCCTACGAGCAGTACTTC
D gene: TRBD1; J gene: TRBJ1-1; clone size: many; V gene: TRBV3-1; CDR3 protein: CASSQDAGGRAAFF; CDR3 DNA: TGTGCCAGCAGCCAAGATGCAGGGGGCCGGGCAGCTTTCTTT
D gene: -; J gene: TRBJ2-5; clone size: many; V gene: TRBV12-3/TRBV12-4; CDR3 protein: CASSFYLLRDLETQYF; CDR3 DNA: TGTGCCAGCAGTTTCTATCTTTTGCGGGATCTTGAGACCCAGTACTTC
D gene: TRBD2; J gene: TRBJ2-3; clone size: -; V gene: TRBV20-1; CDR3 protein: CSAGLAGFTDTQYF; CDR3 DNA: TGCAGTGCTGGACTAGCGGGCTTCACAGATACGCAGTATTTT